The subject of this entry is one T cell receptor (beta chain). The antigen is undetermined. Germline CDR1 is MDHEN and CDR2 is SYDVKM. This CDR3 comprises 16 residues. V was shortened by 6 bases and J by 5 bases, with 20 bases between the two germline ends. 60 Vbeta and 13 Jbeta primers were used in PCR. Measured with immunoSEQ multiplex PCR; TCRdb has only the in-frame clones, and not every one. This sample has 95,000 to 150,000 clones; over 75% occur once, and the top ten carry 2.1%. This entry is derived from a study of cytomegalovirus exposure and HLA in healthy donors. Points from the study as a whole: In a later analysis, several top co-occurrence clusters appeared linked to parvovirus B19, influenza, CMV and Epstein-Barr virus.

The sequenced material came from PBMCs. This sequence joins TRBV28 and TRBJ2-1, with D perhaps TRBD2 (6 bases). The clonotype comes from a man aged 25-40 years in good health and CMV-seronegative. The CDR3 spells CASSPLPRDLDNEQFF. CDR3 bases: TGTGCCAGCAGCCCCTTACCCCGGGACTTAGACAATGAGCAGTTCTTC.